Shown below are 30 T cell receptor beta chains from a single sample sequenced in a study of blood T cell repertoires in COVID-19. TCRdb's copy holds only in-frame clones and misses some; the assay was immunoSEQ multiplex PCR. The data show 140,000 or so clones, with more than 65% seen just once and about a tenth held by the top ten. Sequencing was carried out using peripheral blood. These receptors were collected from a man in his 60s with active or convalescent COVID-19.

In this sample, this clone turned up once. CDR3: CASSDGTGGAETQYF. CDR3 nucleotide sequence: TGTGCCAGCAGTGACGGGACAGGGGGCGCAGAGACCCAGTACTTC. V gene TRBV2 combines with J gene TRBJ2-5; the match to TRBD1 covers 12 bases. In germline, CDR1 is SNHLY, CDR2 FYNNEI. The junction had 3 bases not matched to a gene; V was cut back by 3 bases and J by 4 bases. The CDR3 loop spans 15 amino acids.

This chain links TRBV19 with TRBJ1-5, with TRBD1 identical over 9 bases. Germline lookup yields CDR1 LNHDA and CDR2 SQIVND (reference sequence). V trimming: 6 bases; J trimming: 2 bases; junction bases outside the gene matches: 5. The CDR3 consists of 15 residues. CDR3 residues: CASRWDREGNQPQHF. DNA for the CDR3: TGTGCCAGTAGATGGGACAGGGAAGGCAATCAGCCCCAGCATTTT.

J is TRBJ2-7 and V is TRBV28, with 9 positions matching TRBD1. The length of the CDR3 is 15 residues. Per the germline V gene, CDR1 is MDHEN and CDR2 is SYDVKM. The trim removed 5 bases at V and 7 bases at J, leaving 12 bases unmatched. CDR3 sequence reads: CASSVPGQGGGEQYF. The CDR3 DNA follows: TGTGCCAGCAGTGTGCCGGGACAGGGAGGGGGAGAGCAGTACTTC.

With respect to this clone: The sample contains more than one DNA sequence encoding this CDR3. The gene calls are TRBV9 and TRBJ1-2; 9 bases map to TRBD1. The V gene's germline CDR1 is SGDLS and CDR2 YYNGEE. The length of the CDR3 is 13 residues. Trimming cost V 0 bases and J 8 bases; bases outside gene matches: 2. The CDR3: CASSVGTGVGYTF. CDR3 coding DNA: TGTGCCAGCAGCGTAGGGACAGGGGTCGGCTACACCTTC.

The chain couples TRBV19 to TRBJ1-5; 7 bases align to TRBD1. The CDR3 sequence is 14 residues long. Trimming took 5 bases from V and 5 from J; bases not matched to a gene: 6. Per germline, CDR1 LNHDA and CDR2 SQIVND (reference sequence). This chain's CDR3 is CASSFRDSYQPQHF. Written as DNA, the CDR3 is TGTGCCAGTAGTTTCCGGGACAGTTATCAGCCCCAGCATTTT.

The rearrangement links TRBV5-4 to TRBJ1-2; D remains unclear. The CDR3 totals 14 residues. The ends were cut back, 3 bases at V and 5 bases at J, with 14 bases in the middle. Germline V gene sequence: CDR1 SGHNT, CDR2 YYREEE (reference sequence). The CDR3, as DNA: TGTGCCAGCAGCTCCCCCCCTCCGGTATATGGCTACACCTTC. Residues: CASSSPPPVYGYTF.

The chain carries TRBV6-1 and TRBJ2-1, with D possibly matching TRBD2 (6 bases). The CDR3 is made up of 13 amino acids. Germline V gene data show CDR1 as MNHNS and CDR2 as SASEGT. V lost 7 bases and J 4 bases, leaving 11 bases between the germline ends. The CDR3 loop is CASTTGTYNEQFF. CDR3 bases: TGTGCCAGCACCACCGGGACTTACAATGAGCAGTTCTTC.

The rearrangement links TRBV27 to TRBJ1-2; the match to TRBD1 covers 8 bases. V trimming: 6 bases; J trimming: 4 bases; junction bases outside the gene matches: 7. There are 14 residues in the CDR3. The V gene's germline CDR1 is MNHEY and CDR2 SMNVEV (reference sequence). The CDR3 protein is CASSYRQGSYGYTF. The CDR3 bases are TGTGCCAGCAGCTATAGACAGGGGAGCTATGGCTACACCTTC.

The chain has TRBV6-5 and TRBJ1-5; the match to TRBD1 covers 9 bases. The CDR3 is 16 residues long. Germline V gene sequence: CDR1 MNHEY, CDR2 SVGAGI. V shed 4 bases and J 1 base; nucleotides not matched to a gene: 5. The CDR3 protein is CASSSGQGLSNQPQHF. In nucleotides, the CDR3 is TGTGCCAGCAGTTCTGGACAGGGGTTAAGCAATCAGCCCCAGCATTTT.

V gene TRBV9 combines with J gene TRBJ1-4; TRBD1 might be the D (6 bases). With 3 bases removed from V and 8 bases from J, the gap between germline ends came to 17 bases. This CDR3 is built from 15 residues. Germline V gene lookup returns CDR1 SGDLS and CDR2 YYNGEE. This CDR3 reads CASSATEGGLEKLFF. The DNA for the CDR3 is TGTGCCAGCAGCGCTACCGAGGGGGGGCTAGAAAAACTGTTTTTT.

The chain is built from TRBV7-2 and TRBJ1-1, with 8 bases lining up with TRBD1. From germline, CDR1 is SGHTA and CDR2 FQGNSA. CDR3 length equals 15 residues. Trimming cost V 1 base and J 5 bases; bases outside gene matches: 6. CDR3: CASSLVSGGMTEAFF. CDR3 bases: TGTGCCAGCAGCTTAGTTTCAGGGGGCATGACTGAAGCTTTCTTT.

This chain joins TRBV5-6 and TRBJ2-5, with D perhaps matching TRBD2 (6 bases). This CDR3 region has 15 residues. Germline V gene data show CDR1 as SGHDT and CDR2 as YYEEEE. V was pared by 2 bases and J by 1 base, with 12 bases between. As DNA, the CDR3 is TGTGCCAGCAGCTTTTCCCAGGGACTCCAAGAGACCCAGTACTTC. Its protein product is CASSFSQGLQETQYF.

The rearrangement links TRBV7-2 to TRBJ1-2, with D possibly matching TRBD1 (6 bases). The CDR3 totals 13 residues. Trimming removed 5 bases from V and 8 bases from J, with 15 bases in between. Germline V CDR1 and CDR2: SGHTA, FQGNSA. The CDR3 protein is CASSLSGGIGYTF. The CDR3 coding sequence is TGTGCCAGCAGCCTCTCGGGGGGCATAGGCTACACCTTC.

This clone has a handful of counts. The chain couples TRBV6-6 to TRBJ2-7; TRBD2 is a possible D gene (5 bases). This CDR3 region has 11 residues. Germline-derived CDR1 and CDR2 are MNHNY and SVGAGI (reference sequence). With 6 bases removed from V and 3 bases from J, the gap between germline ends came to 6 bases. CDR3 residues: CASSRGYEQYV. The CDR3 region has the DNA TGTGCCAGCAGCCGGGGCTACGAGCAGTACGTC.

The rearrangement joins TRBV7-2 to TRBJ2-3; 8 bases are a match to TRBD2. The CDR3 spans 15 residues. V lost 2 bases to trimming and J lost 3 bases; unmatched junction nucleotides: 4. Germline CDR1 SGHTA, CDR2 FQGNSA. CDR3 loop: CASSLTGTRTDTQYF. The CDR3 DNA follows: TGTGCCAGCAGCTTAACCGGGACTAGAACAGATACGCAGTATTTT.

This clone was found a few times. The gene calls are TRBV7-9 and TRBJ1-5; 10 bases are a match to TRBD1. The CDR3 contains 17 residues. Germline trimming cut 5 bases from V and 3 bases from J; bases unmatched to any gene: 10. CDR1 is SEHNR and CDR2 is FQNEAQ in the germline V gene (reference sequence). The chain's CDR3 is CASSPLGGTGVNQPQHF. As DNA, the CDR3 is TGTGCCAGCAGCCCGTTAGGTGGGACAGGGGTCAATCAGCCCCAGCATTTT.

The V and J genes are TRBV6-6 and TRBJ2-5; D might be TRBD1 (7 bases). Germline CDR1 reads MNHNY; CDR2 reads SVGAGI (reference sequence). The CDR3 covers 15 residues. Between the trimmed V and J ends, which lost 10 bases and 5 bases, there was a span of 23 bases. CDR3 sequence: CATTTAGTVVETQYF. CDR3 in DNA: TGTGCCACCACCACCGCGGGGACAGTCGTTGAGACCCAGTACTTC.

CDR3 residues: CASSLAQGEEQYF. The CDR3 DNA reads TGTGCCAGCTCCCTAGCCCAGGGGGAAGAGCAGTACTTC. This chain joins TRBV18 and TRBJ2-7; 7 bases are shared with TRBD1. Trimming took 6 bases from V and 7 from J; bases not matched to a gene: 9. The germline V gene encodes CDR1 KGHSH and CDR2 LQKENI. The CDR3 is made up of 13 amino acids.

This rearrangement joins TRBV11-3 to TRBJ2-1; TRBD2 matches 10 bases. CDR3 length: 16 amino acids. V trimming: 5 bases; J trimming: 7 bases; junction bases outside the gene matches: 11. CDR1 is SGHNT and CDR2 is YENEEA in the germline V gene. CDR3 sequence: CASSPVAGGVGNEQFF. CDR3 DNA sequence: TGTGCCAGCAGCCCTGTAGCGGGAGGAGTAGGTAATGAGCAGTTCTTC.

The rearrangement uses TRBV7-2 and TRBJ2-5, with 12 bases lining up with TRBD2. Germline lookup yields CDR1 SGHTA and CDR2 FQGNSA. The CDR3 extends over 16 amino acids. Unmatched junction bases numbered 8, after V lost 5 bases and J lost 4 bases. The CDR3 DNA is TGTGCCAGCAGCGGGGGACTAGCGGGTACGGGAGAGACCCAGTACTTC. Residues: CASSGGLAGTGETQYF.

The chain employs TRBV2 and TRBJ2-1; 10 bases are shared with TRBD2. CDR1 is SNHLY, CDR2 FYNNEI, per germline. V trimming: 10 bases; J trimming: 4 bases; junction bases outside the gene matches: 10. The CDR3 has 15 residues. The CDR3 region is CATSLGLAEYNEQFF. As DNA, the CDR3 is TGTGCCACCAGCTTAGGACTAGCGGAGTACAATGAGCAGTTCTTC.

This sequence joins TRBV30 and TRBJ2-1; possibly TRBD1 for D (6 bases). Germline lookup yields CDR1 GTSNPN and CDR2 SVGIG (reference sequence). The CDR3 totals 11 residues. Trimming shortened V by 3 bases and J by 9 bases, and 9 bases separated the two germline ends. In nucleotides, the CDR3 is TGTGCCTGGAGGATAGGGGGTGAGCAGTTCTTC. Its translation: CAWRIGGEQFF.

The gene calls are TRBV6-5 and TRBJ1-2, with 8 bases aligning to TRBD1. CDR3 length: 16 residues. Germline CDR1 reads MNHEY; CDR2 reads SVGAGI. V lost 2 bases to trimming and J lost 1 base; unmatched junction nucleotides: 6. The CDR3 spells CASSYLGQEFNYGYTF. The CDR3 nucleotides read TGTGCCAGCAGTTACCTGGGACAGGAGTTTAACTATGGCTACACCTTC.

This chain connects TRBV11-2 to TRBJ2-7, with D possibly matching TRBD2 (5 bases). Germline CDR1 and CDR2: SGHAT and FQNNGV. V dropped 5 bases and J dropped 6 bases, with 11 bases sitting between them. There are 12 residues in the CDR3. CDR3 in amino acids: CASSLSGGEQYF. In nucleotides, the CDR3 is TGTGCCAGCAGCCTGAGCGGTGGCGAGCAGTACTTC. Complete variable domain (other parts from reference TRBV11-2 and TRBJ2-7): EAGVAQSPRYKIIEKRQSVAFWCNPISGHATLYWYQQILGQGPKLLIQFQNNGVVDDSQLPKDRFSAERLKGVDSTLKIQPAKLEDSAVYLCASSLSGGEQYFGPGTRLTVT.

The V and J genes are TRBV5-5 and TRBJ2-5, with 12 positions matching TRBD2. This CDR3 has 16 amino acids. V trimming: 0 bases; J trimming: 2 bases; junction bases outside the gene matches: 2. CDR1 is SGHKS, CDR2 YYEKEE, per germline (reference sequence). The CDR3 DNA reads TGTGCCAGCAGCTTGGGACTAGCGGGGGCACAAGAGACCCAGTACTTC. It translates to CASSLGLAGAQETQYF.

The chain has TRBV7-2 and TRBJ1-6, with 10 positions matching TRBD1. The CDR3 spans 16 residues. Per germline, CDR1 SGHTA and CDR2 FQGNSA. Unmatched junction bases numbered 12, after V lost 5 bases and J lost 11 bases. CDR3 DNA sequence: TGTGCCAGCAGCAAACCGGGACAGGGGATGGGGGCACCCCTCCACTTT. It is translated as CASSKPGQGMGAPLHF.

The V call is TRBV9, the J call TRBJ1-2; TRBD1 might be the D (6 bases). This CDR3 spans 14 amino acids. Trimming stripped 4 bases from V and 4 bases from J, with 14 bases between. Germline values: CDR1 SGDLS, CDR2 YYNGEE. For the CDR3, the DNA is TGTGCCAGCAGCCACGGGGGGGCCCGCTATGGCTACACCTTC. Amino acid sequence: CASSHGGARYGYTF.

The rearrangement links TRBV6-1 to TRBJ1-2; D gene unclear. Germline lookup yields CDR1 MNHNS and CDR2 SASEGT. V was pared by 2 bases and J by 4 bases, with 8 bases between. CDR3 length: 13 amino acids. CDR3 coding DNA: TGTGCCAGCAGTGAAACGTCAGGCTATGGCTACACCTTC. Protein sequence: CASSETSGYGYTF.

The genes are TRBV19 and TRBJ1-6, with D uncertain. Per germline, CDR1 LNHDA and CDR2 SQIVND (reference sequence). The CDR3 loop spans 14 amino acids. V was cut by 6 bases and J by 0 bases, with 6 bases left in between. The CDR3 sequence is CASRYSSYNSPLHF. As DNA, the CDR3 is TGTGCCAGTAGATATAGCTCCTATAATTCACCCCTCCACTTT.

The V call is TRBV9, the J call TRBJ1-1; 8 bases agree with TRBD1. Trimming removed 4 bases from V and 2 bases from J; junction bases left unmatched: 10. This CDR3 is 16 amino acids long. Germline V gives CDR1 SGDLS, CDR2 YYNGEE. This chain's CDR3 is CASSPGQGPENTEAFF. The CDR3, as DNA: TGTGCCAGCAGCCCCGGACAGGGTCCGGAAAACACTGAAGCTTTCTTT.